The T cell receptor beta chain described here comes from a study of blood T cells in healthy people across ages. The use of a sample-barcoded 5' primer and a J-beta primer mix characterized a second PCR of roughly 6 to 11 cycles. MiXCR, run by TCRdb on the 5' RACE reads, gives a single entry per CDR3 protein. Among approximately 350,000 distinct CDR3 sequences listed, about 52% were seen once. With 1 base removed from V and 13 bases from J, the gap between germline ends came to 11 bases. The CDR3 sequence is 12 residues long. Germline V gene lookup returns CDR1 SGHTA and CDR2 FQGNSA. The sequence was collected from a man aged 55 to 70 in good health. The chain combines TRBV7-2 with TRBJ2-1, with unresolved D. Source material: blood. For the CDR3, the DNA is TGTGCCAGCAGCTTAGACTTAGCTACCCAGTTCTTC. Residues: CASSLDLATQFF.